This T cell receptor beta chain was profiled in a study of blood T cells in healthy people across ages. This CDR3 spans 17 amino acids. CDR1 and CDR2 (germline): DFQATT, SNEGSKA (reference sequence). After removal of 2 bases from V and 3 bases from J, the junction contained 8 bases not matched to a gene. This clonotype was seen a few times. Primed by a sample-barcoded 5' primer and a J-beta primer mix, a second PCR proceeded for roughly 6 to 12 cycles. One entry per CDR3 protein results from TCRdb running MiXCR on the 5' RACE reads. The sample consists of approximately 830,000 distinct CDR3 sequences, about 62% of them appearing once.

The chain links TRBV20-1 to TRBJ2-7; 15 bases agree with TRBD2. Sequencing input: blood. The sequence derives from a man under 40 in good health. CDR3 nucleotides: TGCAGTGCTAGATCTGGGACTAGCGGGGGGCGGGGCTACGAGCAGTACTTC. Amino acids: CSARSGTSGGRGYEQYF.